This TCR beta chain was identified during a study of molecular identifiers for immune sequencing clone quantification. Previously published methods and listed TCR primers were used for the bulk TCR libraries. MiXCR was run by TCRdb on the PCR reads, yielding one entry per CDR3 protein. The sample contains over 550,000 distinct CDR3 sequences, less than 30% of which appear only once. Overall study findings and caveats: Sizes of clones that are highly expanded could be underestimated (if identical TCR molecules share a barcode).

On this clonotype: Its antigen is not identified.

Sequencing used naive CD8+ T cells from blood, with Jurkat cell RNA spiked in. Subset noted: FACS-sorted CD8+CD4-CCR7+CD45RA+ naive T cells. The TCR sequence derives from a human donor in good health. Some libraries in this study had Jurkat cell RNA spiked in.

The CDR3 is CASGLVPPNWTVPNQPQHF. Written as DNA, the CDR3 is TGTGCTAGTGGTTTGGTACCACCTAACTGGACAGTTCCCAATCAGCCCCAGCATTTT. V is TRBV12-5 and J is TRBJ1-5; D is possibly TRBD1 (6 bases). This CDR3 comprises 19 residues. The germline V gene encodes CDR1 LGHNT and CDR2 FRNRAP. Deletions cut 0 bases from V and 3 bases from J, with 21 bases between. Full variable domain (outside the CDR3, taken from reference TRBV12-5 and TRBJ1-5): DARVTQTPRHKVTEMGQEVTMRCQPILGHNTVFWYRQTMMQGLELLAYFRNRAPLDDSGMPKDRFSAEMPDATLATLKIQPSEPRDSAVYFCASGLVPPNWTVPNQPQHFGDGTRLSIL.